These T cell receptor beta chains were read from a single sample in a study of T cells of healthy individuals. Via MiXCR, TCRdb re-called the 5' RACE reads, giving one row per CDR3 protein. The profile shows about 96,000 distinct CDR3 sequences, approximately 18% of them singletons. These receptors all come from a human donor in good health. The CDR3 runs from the conserved cysteine through the conserved F or W. The D gene is left open where the match is weak. Clone size, where shown, is once, few, many, or a class for clones that have expanded.

.,TRBV6-2/TRBV6-3,TRBJ1-2,.,CASSYTGKSYGYTF,TGTGCCAGCAGTTACACAGGGAAGTCCTATGGCTACACCTTC
TRBD2,TRBV9,TRBJ2-1,.,CASSVSSGYNEQFF,TGTGCCAGCAGCGTCTCTAGCGGCTACAATGAGCAGTTCTTC
TRBD2,TRBV28,TRBJ2-4,few,CASRPAPSGKRAKNIQYF,TGTGCCAGCAGGCCCGCCCCTAGCGGGAAAAGAGCCAAAAACATTCAGTACTTC
.,TRBV28,TRBJ1-5,.,CASGATPHQPQHF,TGTGCCAGCGGAGCGACGCCTCATCAGCCCCAGCATTTT
TRBD1,TRBV2,TRBJ2-5,many,CASSVGQKETQYF,TGTGCCAGCAGTGTGGGACAGAAAGAGACCCAGTACTTC
TRBD1,TRBV28,TRBJ2-5,.,CASSRQGIGLRETQYF,TGTGCCAGCAGTCGACAGGGAATAGGGTTACGAGAGACCCAGTACTTC
TRBD1,TRBV4-3,TRBJ2-2,few,CASSEDTGGIGTGELFF,TGCGCCAGCAGCGAAGACACAGGGGGAATTGGCACCGGGGAGCTGTTTTTT
.,TRBV10-2,TRBJ2-2,few,CASRSSLNTGELFF,TGCGCCAGCAGGTCCTCCCTGAACACCGGGGAGCTGTTTTTT
.,TRBV6-1,TRBJ2-5,many,CASSEVFSQETQYF,TGTGCCAGCAGTGAAGTATTCAGCCAAGAGACCCAGTACTTC
.,TRBV7-8,TRBJ1-1,many,CASSAYRVGYSAFF,TGTGCCAGCAGCGCGTACAGGGTTGGATATTCGGCTTTCTTT
TRBD1,TRBV7-9,TRBJ2-5,many,CASSLLWTGVVQETQYF,TGTGCCAGCAGCTTATTGTGGACAGGGGTTGTCCAAGAGACCCAGTACTTC
.,TRBV20-1,TRBJ2-7,.,CSAGDSTYEQYF,TGCAGTGCAGGGGACTCGACCTACGAGCAGTACTTC
.,TRBV20-1,TRBJ2-3,.,CSAPLGEIVDTQYF,TGCAGTGCTCCTTTGGGGGAGATAGTTGATACGCAGTATTTT
TRBD2,TRBV6-5,TRBJ2-3,few,CASTGLNTDTQYF,TGTGCCAGTACGGGACTAAACACAGATACGCAGTATTTT
.,TRBV4-3,TRBJ1-1,.,CASSPHRGGDTEAFF,TGCGCCAGCAGCCCCCACCGGGGGGGGGACACTGAAGCTTTCTTT
.,TRBV10-3,TRBJ1-6,many,CAIRQGYNSPLHF,TGTGCCATCCGTCAGGGGTATAATTCACCCCTCCACTTT
.,TRBV2,TRBJ2-5,.,CASSGDQETQYF,TGTGCCAGCAGTGGCGACCAAGAGACCCAGTACTTC
.,TRBV3-1,TRBJ1-2,few,CASSQERGFGNYGYTF,TGTGCCAGCAGCCAAGAGAGGGGCTTTGGTAACTATGGCTACACCTTC
.,TRBV6-2/TRBV6-3,TRBJ2-7,many,CASSRTTEQYF,TGTGCCAGCAGCCGGACTACCGAGCAGTACTTC
.,TRBV9,TRBJ2-1,many,CASSGTGGIEQFF,TGTGCCAGCAGCGGGACAGGAGGGATTGAGCAGTTCTTC
.,TRBV7-8,TRBJ2-7,.,CASSLRDIVGEQYF,TGTGCCAGCAGCTTAAGAGACATCGTTGGAGAGCAGTACTTC
.,TRBV6-2/TRBV6-3,TRBJ2-7,few,CASSDVGGSSYEQYF,TGTGCCAGCAGTGACGTGGGTGGAAGCTCCTACGAGCAGTACTTC
.,TRBV30,TRBJ2-7,.,CAWSGNRDKSYEQYF,TGTGCCTGGAGTGGTAACCGGGACAAATCCTACGAGCAGTACTTC
TRBD2,TRBV3-1,TRBJ2-2,many,CASSQDRLGRAGELFF,TGTGCCAGCAGCCAAGATCGACTGGGGAGGGCCGGGGAGCTGTTTTTT
.,TRBV6-1,TRBJ2-3,.,CASSRFGDTGQYF,TGTGCCAGCAGCCGGTTTGGGGATACCGGGCAGTATTTT
TRBD2,TRBV4-3,TRBJ2-7,.,CASSPTWTSGMSYEQYF,TGCGCCAGCAGCCCGACTTGGACTAGCGGGATGTCCTACGAGCAGTACTTC
TRBD1,TRBV18,TRBJ1-1,few,CASSTIGSGGTEAFF,TGTGCCAGCTCAACTATCGGGTCAGGGGGCACTGAAGCTTTCTTT
TRBD2,TRBV11-2,TRBJ2-3,few,CATGAGTDTQYF,TGTGCCACCGGAGCGGGGACAGATACGCAGTATTTT
TRBD2,TRBV3-1,TRBJ2-3,.,CASSGLAEETSTDTQYF,TGTGCCAGCAGCGGACTAGCGGAAGAGACTAGCACAGATACGCAGTATTTT
.,TRBV13,TRBJ2-7,many,CASSLSDRIYEQYF,TGTGCCAGCAGCTTATCTGATCGGATATACGAGCAGTACTTC
TRBD1,TRBV5-1,TRBJ2-7,many,CASSLATGGYEQYF,TGCGCCAGCAGCTTGGCCACAGGGGGGTACGAGCAGTACTTC
TRBD1,TRBV5-1,TRBJ2-7,few,CASSLEGQGKFYEQYF,TGCGCCAGCAGCTTGGAGGGACAGGGGAAATTCTACGAGCAGTACTTC
TRBD1,TRBV4-1,TRBJ1-1,few,CASTTGGEAFF,TGCGCCAGCACCACAGGGGGAGAAGCTTTCTTT
TRBD1,TRBV25-1,TRBJ1-4,few,CASMGQGRRKLFF,TGTGCCAGCATGGGACAGGGTAGGAGAAAACTGTTTTTT
TRBD1,TRBV4-1,TRBJ2-7,.,CASSQTDRAYEQYF,TGCGCCAGCAGCCAAACGGACAGGGCCTACGAGCAGTACTTC
TRBD1,TRBV10-3,TRBJ2-1,.,CAISLDRAFYNEQFF,TGTGCCATCAGTCTCGACAGGGCCTTTTACAATGAGCAGTTCTTC
TRBD1,TRBV20-1,TRBJ1-6,many,CSARVQAGTGGLTNSPLHF,TGCAGTGCTAGAGTTCAGGCCGGGACAGGGGGTTTGACTAATTCACCCCTCCACTTT
.,TRBV14,TRBJ2-5,few,CASSQETRVLGQETQYF,TGTGCCAGCAGCCAAGAGACCAGGGTGTTAGGCCAAGAGACCCAGTACTTC
.,TRBV5-1,TRBJ1-1,many,CASSSPGGDTEAFF,TGCGCCAGCAGCTCCCCGGGGGGGGACACTGAAGCTTTCTTT
.,TRBV28,TRBJ2-7,.,CASSRGRGQYF,TGTGCCAGCAGCCGGGGGCGTGGGCAGTACTTC
.,TRBV7-9,TRBJ1-3,few,CASSVGNTIYF,TGTGCCAGCAGCGTTGGAAACACCATATATTTT
.,TRBV19,TRBJ2-2,.,CASSIQGFPNTGELFF,TGTGCCAGTAGTATACAGGGTTTTCCGAACACCGGGGAGCTGTTTTTT
.,TRBV20-1,TRBJ2-7,few,CSASRDTASYEQYF,TGCAGTGCTAGTCGAGACACTGCCTCCTACGAGCAGTACTTC
TRBD1,TRBV11-2,TRBJ1-2,few,CASSANRGPAGKGYTF,TGTGCCAGCAGCGCTAACAGGGGGCCGGCGGGAAAGGGCTACACCTTC
TRBD1,TRBV6-2/TRBV6-3,TRBJ2-7,.,CASSYRGQGASYEQYF,TGTGCCAGCAGTTACCGAGGACAGGGGGCATCCTACGAGCAGTACTTC
.,TRBV15,TRBJ2-1,many,CATSKGGISYNEQFF,TGTGCCACCAGCAAGGGAGGTATCTCCTACAATGAGCAGTTCTTC
TRBD1,TRBV12-3/TRBV12-4,TRBJ1-3,.,CASSFPKTGAGNTIYF,TGTGCCAGCAGTTTCCCAAAGACAGGGGCTGGAAACACCATATATTTT
.,TRBV12-3/TRBV12-4,TRBJ1-1,.,CASSYTLLTSGNTEAFF,TGTGCCAGCAGCTACACTCTTCTGACAAGCGGGAACACTGAAGCTTTCTTT
.,TRBV12-3/TRBV12-4,TRBJ2-7,few,CASSWGPGFGSYEQYF,TGTGCCAGCAGTTGGGGGCCTGGGTTTGGTTCCTACGAGCAGTACTTC
.,TRBV28,TRBJ2-5,.,CASSLPRGGPATQYF,TGTGCCAGCAGTTTACCCAGGGGGGGTCCGGCGACCCAGTACTTC
.,TRBV5-1,TRBJ2-6,.,CASSSKISGANVLTF,TGCGCCAGCAGCTCGAAGATTTCTGGGGCCAACGTCCTGACTTTC
.,TRBV5-1,TRBJ2-1,.,CASSSGGVALRTGEQFF,TGCGCCAGCAGCTCCGGAGGTGTAGCCCTACGAACTGGGGAGCAGTTCTTC
TRBD1,TRBV20-1,TRBJ1-5,.,CSAAGQGAGPQHF,TGCAGTGCGGCCGGACAGGGCGCCGGGCCCCAGCATTTT
.,TRBV20-1,TRBJ1-2,many,CSVTTTDYGYTF,TGCAGTGTTACGACGACGGACTATGGCTACACCTTC
.,TRBV28,TRBJ1-5,many,CASSLVQFYQPQHF,TGTGCCAGCAGTTTGGTACAGTTTTATCAGCCCCAGCATTTT